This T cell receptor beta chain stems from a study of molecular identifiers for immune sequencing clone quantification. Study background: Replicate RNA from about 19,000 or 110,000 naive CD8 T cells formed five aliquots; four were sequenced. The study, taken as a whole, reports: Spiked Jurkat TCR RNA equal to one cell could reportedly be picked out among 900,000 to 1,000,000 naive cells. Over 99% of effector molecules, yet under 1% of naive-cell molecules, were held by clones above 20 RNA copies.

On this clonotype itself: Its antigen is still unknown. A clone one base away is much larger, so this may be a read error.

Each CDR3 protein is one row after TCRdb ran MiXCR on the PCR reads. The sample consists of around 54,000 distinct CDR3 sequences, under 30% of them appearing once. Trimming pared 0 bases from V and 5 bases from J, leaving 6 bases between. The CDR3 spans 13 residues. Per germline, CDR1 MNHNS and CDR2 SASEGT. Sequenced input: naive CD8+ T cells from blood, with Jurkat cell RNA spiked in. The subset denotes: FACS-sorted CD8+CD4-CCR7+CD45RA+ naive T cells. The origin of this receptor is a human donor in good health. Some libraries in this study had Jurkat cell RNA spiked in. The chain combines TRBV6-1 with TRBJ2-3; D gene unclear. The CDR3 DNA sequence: TGTGCCAGCAGTGAAGCCCTTGGAGATACGCAGTATTTT. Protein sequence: CASSEALGDTQYF.